Listed below are T cell receptor beta chains from one sample, sequenced in a study of cytomegalovirus exposure and HLA in healthy donors. Measured with immunoSEQ multiplex PCR; TCRdb has only the in-frame clones, and not every one. The table lists more than 130,000 clones, about four fifths of them singletons, with roughly 4.5% in the top ten. Sequencing used PBMCs. The receptors were sampled from a man aged 40-50 years in good health and CMV-seropositive. The CDR3 runs from the conserved cysteine through the conserved F or W. A D gene is named only where the DNA matches it firmly. Clone size appears in some rows only: once, few, many, or a class for an expanded clone.

CASLSSGGTGEQYF,TGCGCCAGCCTATCGTCCGGGGGTACCGGCGAGCAGTACTTC,TRBV5-1,TRBJ2-7,NA,NA
CASSFRENRHTEAFF,TGTGCCAGCAGCTTCCGGGAGAATCGGCACACTGAAGCTTTCTTT,TRBV5-6,TRBJ1-1,NA,NA
CASSIESGGNYNEQFF,TGTGCCAGTAGTATAGAGTCAGGGGGTAACTACAATGAGCAGTTCTTC,TRBV19,TRBJ2-1,TRBD1,NA
CASSLLQGMGTEAFF,TGCGCCAGCAGCTTGTTACAGGGGATGGGAACTGAAGCTTTCTTT,TRBV5-1,TRBJ1-1,TRBD1,few
CASSYRATTDTQYF,TGTGCCAGCAGCTACAGGGCCACCACAGATACGCAGTATTTT,TRBV7-9,TRBJ2-3,NA,NA
CASSQGFTGPEAFF,TGCGCCAGCAGCCAAGGTTTTACAGGGCCGGAGGCTTTCTTT,TRBV4-3,TRBJ1-1,NA,NA
CASSPGGAGGTDTQYF,TGTGCCAGCAGCCCTGGGGGGGCGGGGGGCACAGATACGCAGTATTTT,TRBV7-3,TRBJ2-3,NA,once
CASSRQGGETQYF,TGTGCCAGTAGTCGACAGGGGGGAGAGACCCAGTACTTC,TRBV19,TRBJ2-5,TRBD1,NA
CASSYSGGRSDTQYF,TGCGCCAGCAGCTATAGCGGGGGGAGGTCAGATACGCAGTATTTT,TRBV5-1,TRBJ2-3,TRBD2,NA
CASSEVSYYGYTF,TGTGCCAGCAGTGAAGTCAGTTACTATGGCTACACCTTC,TRBV6-1,TRBJ1-2,NA,NA
CASSPRQGPGYTF,TGTGCCAGCAGTCCCAGACAGGGTCCTGGCTACACCTTC,TRBV6-5,TRBJ1-2,TRBD1,NA